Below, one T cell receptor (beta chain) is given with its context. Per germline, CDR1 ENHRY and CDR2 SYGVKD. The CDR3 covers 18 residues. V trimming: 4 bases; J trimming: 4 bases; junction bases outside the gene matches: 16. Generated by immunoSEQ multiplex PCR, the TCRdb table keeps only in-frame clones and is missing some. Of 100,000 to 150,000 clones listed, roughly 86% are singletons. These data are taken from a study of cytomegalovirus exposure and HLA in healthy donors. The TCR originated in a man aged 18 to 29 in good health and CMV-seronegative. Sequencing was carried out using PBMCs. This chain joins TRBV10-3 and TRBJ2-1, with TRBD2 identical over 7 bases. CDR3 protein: CAISVTATRLATYNEQFF. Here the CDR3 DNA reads TGTGCCATCAGTGTAACAGCGACCAGACTAGCTACTTACAATGAGCAGTTCTTC.